These T cell receptor beta chains were read from a single sample in a study of read filtering for tumor transcriptome and immune sequencing. TCRdb itself ran the reads through MiXCR, one entry per CDR3 protein. The sample includes around 140,000 distinct CDR3 sequences, approximately 13% of them seen just once. Sequencing input: a population of CD138-negative cells sorted from bone marrow. Source of these receptors: a donor aged 40 or older with multiple myeloma. CDR3s include the opening cysteine and the closing phenylalanine or tryptophan. Each record gives: CDR3 DNA, CDR3 protein, CDR3 length, J gene, D gene, clone size, V gene. D genes are given only for firm matches. A row's size may be missing; if present it is once, few, many or a size class.

CDR3nt: TGTGCCAGCAACCCACAGGGGAACTACCAAGCTTTCTTT
CDR3aa: CASNPQGNYQAFF
len: 13
j_gene: TRBJ1-1
d_gene: TRBD1
abundance: many
v_gene: TRBV7-2

CDR3nt: TGTGCCAGCAGCGGCAAGGGGGTATTCTCTGGAAACACCATATATTTT
CDR3aa: CASSGKGVFSGNTIYF
len: 16
j_gene: TRBJ1-3
d_gene: -
abundance: few
v_gene: TRBV9

CDR3nt: TGCGCCAGCATCCGAACTCCAGAGACCCAGTACTTC
CDR3aa: CASIRTPETQYF
len: 12
j_gene: TRBJ2-5
d_gene: -
abundance: -
v_gene: TRBV10-2

CDR3nt: TGTGCCAGCAGCTTAATAGGCGGGAGCTCAGATACGCAGTATTTT
CDR3aa: CASSLIGGSSDTQYF
len: 15
j_gene: TRBJ2-3
d_gene: TRBD2
abundance: many
v_gene: TRBV7-3

CDR3nt: TGTGCCAGTAGTATTCTAGCGGGGGAATCCTACGAGCAGTACTTC
CDR3aa: CASSILAGESYEQYF
len: 15
j_gene: TRBJ2-7
d_gene: TRBD2
abundance: few
v_gene: TRBV19

CDR3nt: TGTGCCACCAGTGAGTCCGGACAGGGTGGGTCCTACGAGCAGTACTTC
CDR3aa: CATSESGQGGSYEQYF
len: 16
j_gene: TRBJ2-7
d_gene: TRBD1
abundance: many
v_gene: TRBV24-1

CDR3nt: TGTGCCAGCAGTCGATCGATTACAGGGGGCACAGAGACCCAGTACTTC
CDR3aa: CASSRSITGGTETQYF
len: 16
j_gene: TRBJ2-5
d_gene: TRBD1
abundance: many
v_gene: TRBV12-3/TRBV12-4

CDR3nt: TGCGCCAGCAGCCGGGACAGGGATAATTCACCCCTCCACTTT
CDR3aa: CASSRDRDNSPLHF
len: 14
j_gene: TRBJ1-6
d_gene: TRBD1
abundance: many
v_gene: TRBV4-1

CDR3nt: TGCGCCAGCAGCGTAAGGTCCGGGGACAATGAGCAGTTCTTC
CDR3aa: CASSVRSGDNEQFF
len: 14
j_gene: TRBJ2-1
d_gene: -
abundance: -
v_gene: TRBV5-1

CDR3nt: TGTGCCAGCAGCTTAGCTAGCGGGAGAGGGTCCGAGCAGTACTTC
CDR3aa: CASSLASGRGSEQYF
len: 15
j_gene: TRBJ2-7
d_gene: TRBD2
abundance: many
v_gene: TRBV7-2

CDR3nt: TGTGCCAGCAGTACACCGACCACTTCACCCCTCCACTTT
CDR3aa: CASSTPTTSPLHF
len: 13
j_gene: TRBJ1-6
d_gene: -
abundance: few
v_gene: TRBV5-5

CDR3nt: TGTGCCACCAGCAGAGCTTTGGACCAAAAGGAGACCCAGTACTTC
CDR3aa: CATSRALDQKETQYF
len: 15
j_gene: TRBJ2-5
d_gene: -
abundance: few
v_gene: TRBV15

CDR3nt: TGTGCCAGCAGACACGGAGGGCACGATAATTCACCCCTCCACTTT
CDR3aa: CASRHGGHDNSPLHF
len: 15
j_gene: TRBJ1-6
d_gene: -
abundance: many
v_gene: TRBV6-5

CDR3nt: TGTGCCAGCAGTTACCCCCCAGACAACGAGCAGTACTTC
CDR3aa: CASSYPPDNEQYF
len: 13
j_gene: TRBJ2-7
d_gene: -
abundance: many
v_gene: TRBV6-2/TRBV6-3

CDR3nt: TGTGCCAGCAGCTCAGGACAGGTCACAGATACGCAGTATTTT
CDR3aa: CASSSGQVTDTQYF
len: 14
j_gene: TRBJ2-3
d_gene: TRBD1
abundance: many
v_gene: TRBV7-3

CDR3nt: TGCAGTGCGGAGGGACGTTACCTAGCCAAAAACATTCAGTACTTC
CDR3aa: CSAEGRYLAKNIQYF
len: 15
j_gene: TRBJ2-4
d_gene: -
abundance: many
v_gene: TRBV20-1

CDR3nt: TGTGCCAGCAGCCAAGATATGGGGCTTTCGGAAAACATTCAGTACTTC
CDR3aa: CASSQDMGLSENIQYF
len: 16
j_gene: TRBJ2-4
d_gene: -
abundance: -
v_gene: TRBV3-1

CDR3nt: TGTGCCAGCAGCACCGGACAGCCTTGGGGCAATCAGCCCCAGCATTTT
CDR3aa: CASSTGQPWGNQPQHF
len: 16
j_gene: TRBJ1-5
d_gene: -
abundance: many
v_gene: TRBV7-2

CDR3nt: TGTGCCAGCAGCATAGCGGTAAGCGCCTACAATGAGCAGTTCTTC
CDR3aa: CASSIAVSAYNEQFF
len: 15
j_gene: TRBJ2-1
d_gene: -
abundance: many
v_gene: TRBV7-8

CDR3nt: TGTGCCACCAAGACGGAATACAATGAGCAGTTCTTC
CDR3aa: CATKTEYNEQFF
len: 12
j_gene: TRBJ2-1
d_gene: -
abundance: many
v_gene: TRBV28

CDR3nt: TGCAGCGTTGAAAGGGTTGCGGGGGTCACAGATACGCAGTATTTT
CDR3aa: CSVERVAGVTDTQYF
len: 15
j_gene: TRBJ2-3
d_gene: TRBD2
abundance: few
v_gene: TRBV29-1

CDR3nt: TGCAGTGCTACCCCGACAGGGTACAATCAGCCCCAGCATTTT
CDR3aa: CSATPTGYNQPQHF
len: 14
j_gene: TRBJ1-5
d_gene: TRBD1
abundance: many
v_gene: TRBV20-1

CDR3nt: TGCGCCAGCAGCTTTATGGGTGAGCAGTTCTTC
CDR3aa: CASSFMGEQFF
len: 11
j_gene: TRBJ2-1
d_gene: -
abundance: -
v_gene: TRBV5-1